Within the sample, the clone carrying this TCR beta chain is medium-sized. No antigen is known for it. Amplification of TRBV12-4/TRBJ1-2 clonotypes used adaptor-ligated barcode primers. TCRdb re-called the multiplex PCR reads through MiXCR, storing one row per CDR3 protein. The repertoire holds over 2,000 distinct CDR3 sequences, with about 5% as singletons. Naive CD4+ cells had CD25+ Tregs removed. Study-level findings and limits: Tumor-infiltrating Treg TCR alpha and beta sequences overlapped most with tumor naive CD4+ T cells, then blood naive. Around 13% of tumor Treg sequences matched naive CD4+ cells.

The CDR3 is 13 amino acids. Trimming took 3 bases from V and 6 from J; bases not matched to a gene: 3. The specimen was naive CD4+ T cells sorted from blood. Subset noted: naive CD4+ T cells, CD4+CD45RA+CD25-. This sequence originates from a female donor with breast cancer. The rearrangement joins TRBV12-3 or TRBV12-4 to TRBJ1-2; the match to TRBD1 covers 8 bases. As DNA, the CDR3 is TGTGCCAGCAGTTTGTGGGGACAGGATGGCTACACCTTC. Translated: CASSLWGQDGYTF.